Listed below are T cell receptor beta chains from one sample, sequenced in a study of CD8 T cells in ankylosing spondylitis. TCRdb redid the calling of the 5' RACE reads with MiXCR, one entry per CDR3 protein. In the table there are hundreds of thousands of distinct CDR3 sequences, over 9.5% of which are singletons. What was sequenced was blood, either unsorted or a sorted T cell fraction (not recorded which). These TCRs come from a male donor with ankylosing spondylitis or in good health (not recorded which). Each CDR3 is given with its conserved first and last residue. Fields, in order: D gene, J gene, V gene, clone size, CDR3 DNA, CDR3 protein. The D gene is left open where the match is weak. Size is omitted from some rows. Given values are once, few, many or a class for expanded clones.

- TRBJ1-1 TRBV12-3/TRBV12-4 many TGTGCCAGCAGCTCCCTAGACAAGAACACTGAAGCTTTCTTT CASSSLDKNTEAFF
- TRBJ1-2 TRBV11-2 many TGTGCCAGCAGCTTACCGGCCGGGAGGGGGTACACCTTC CASSLPAGRGYTF
- TRBJ1-2 TRBV20-1 few TGCAGTGCTGAGGGAGGCGGGGAGGGGGGCAATGGCTACACCTTC CSAEGGGEGGNGYTF
- TRBJ2-7 TRBV29-1 - TGCAGCGTTGAAGGGTTGCAGGGGTCCTACGAGCAGTACTTC CSVEGLQGSYEQYF
- TRBJ1-3 TRBV29-1 - TGCAGCGTTGTCCAGGGGCCCTCTGGAAACACCATATATTTT CSVVQGPSGNTIYF
- TRBJ2-3 TRBV5-1 many TGCGCCAGCAGCCAACCCTCGGCAGATACGCAGTATTTT CASSQPSADTQYF
- TRBJ2-5 TRBV29-1 few TGCAGCGCGTGGCTACAAGAGACCCAGTACTTC CSAWLQETQYF
TRBD1 TRBJ1-2 TRBV5-1 - TGCGCCAGCAGCTTGGACCGGACAGGGGGCTTTGGCTACACCTTC CASSLDRTGGFGYTF
- TRBJ1-5 TRBV25-1 once TGTGCCAGCAGTGCTACAGGGACGGGCAATCAGCCCCAGCATTTT CASSATGTGNQPQHF
- TRBJ2-3 TRBV28 few TGTGCCAGCAGTTATGGATCGCAGGTCACGCAGTATTTT CASSYGSQVTQYF
TRBD2 TRBJ2-3 TRBV7-2 many TGTGCCAGCAGCTTAGGGCTAGCGGGGGTTGTTGATACGCAGTATTTT CASSLGLAGVVDTQYF
- TRBJ1-6 TRBV27 many TGTGCCAGCAGCCGGTACTCTTTTGAGTCACCCCTCCACTTT CASSRYSFESPLHF
TRBD1 TRBJ2-2 TRBV5-1 many TGCGCCAGCAGCTCCACAGGGGAGAACACCGGGGAGCTGTTTTTT CASSSTGENTGELFF
- TRBJ2-5 TRBV12-3/TRBV12-4 few TGTGCCAGCAGTCCGTACCTAGTGGGGGAGACCCAGTACTTC CASSPYLVGETQYF
- TRBJ2-6 TRBV16 many TGTGCCAGCACGATCCGGAGGACAGCTGGGGCCAACGTCCTGACTTTC CASTIRRTAGANVLTF
TRBD2 TRBJ2-3 TRBV3-1 - TGTGCCACCTGCCAATCCCTGACTAGCGGGGGCTCTAGCACAGATACGCAGTATTTT CATCQSLTSGGSSTDTQYF
- TRBJ1-1 TRBV15 - TGTGCCACCAGCAGAGATATGGTAACGGCTGAAGCTTTCTTT CATSRDMVTAEAFF
- TRBJ2-7 TRBV7-2 many TGTGCCAGCAGTCCTACTCCCGAGCCCTACGAGCAGTACTTC CASSPTPEPYEQYF
TRBD1 TRBJ2-1 TRBV5-1 many TGCGCCAGCAGCCTCGGGACAGGGTTAAATGAGCAGTTCTTC CASSLGTGLNEQFF
TRBD1 TRBJ1-4 TRBV28 many TGTGCCAGCAGACCATTGACAGGGGTGGATGAAAAACTGTTTTTT CASRPLTGVDEKLFF
TRBD2 TRBJ2-5 TRBV28 many TGTGCCAGCAGTTTAATGAGGTCTAGCGGGGGCCAAGAGACCCAGTACTTC CASSLMRSSGGQETQYF
TRBD1 TRBJ2-7 TRBV3-1 - TGTGCCAGCAGCCGCCCCGACGTGGGACAGGGTCACGAGCAGTACTTC CASSRPDVGQGHEQYF
TRBD1 TRBJ1-2 TRBV13 many TGTGCCAGCAGCTACCCCGGGACAGGGGGCTCTGGTGGCTACACCTTC CASSYPGTGGSGGYTF
- TRBJ2-6 TRBV2 many TGTGCCAGCAGTGTCTCCTCTGGGGCCAACGTCCTGACTTTC CASSVSSGANVLTF
- TRBJ1-1 TRBV5-1 - TGCGCCAGCAGCTATTCAGGCGATCACACTGAAGCTTTCTTT CASSYSGDHTEAFF
- TRBJ2-2 TRBV5-1 few TGCGCCAGCAGCGCGGGACGGACGAACACCGGGGAGCTGTTTTTT CASSAGRTNTGELFF
- TRBJ2-7 TRBV5-1 many TGCGCCAGCAGCGACCACTACGAGCAGTACTTC CASSDHYEQYF
- TRBJ2-7 TRBV5-1 many TGCGCCAGCAGCGTGGACGCCTACGAGCAGTACTTC CASSVDAYEQYF
- TRBJ1-4 TRBV12-3/TRBV12-4 many TGTGCCAGCAGTTTTGATAGGGGGGTGAATGAAAAACTGTTTTTT CASSFDRGVNEKLFF
- TRBJ2-6 TRBV5-6 - TGTGCCAGCACCACGATCTCTGGGGCCAACGTCCTGACTTTC CASTTISGANVLTF
- TRBJ1-1 TRBV7-6 few TGTGCCAGCAGCTTAAAGGCGGTGAACACTGAAGCTTTCTTT CASSLKAVNTEAFF
- TRBJ1-5 TRBV12-3/TRBV12-4 many TGTGCCAGCACCTTCTCTCTTGGCGGGGCCAATCAGCCCCAGCATTTT CASTFSLGGANQPQHF
- TRBJ2-7 TRBV27 - TGTGCCAGCAGTTTGGCCAGGACTTCCCCCGAGCAGTACTTC CASSLARTSPEQYF
- TRBJ2-5 TRBV5-1 few TGCGCCAGCAGCTTGGGGACTACGCAAGAGACCCAGTACTTC CASSLGTTQETQYF
- TRBJ2-5 TRBV5-1 many TGCGCCAGCAGCTTTGAACCCGAGAAAGAGACCCAGTACTTC CASSFEPEKETQYF